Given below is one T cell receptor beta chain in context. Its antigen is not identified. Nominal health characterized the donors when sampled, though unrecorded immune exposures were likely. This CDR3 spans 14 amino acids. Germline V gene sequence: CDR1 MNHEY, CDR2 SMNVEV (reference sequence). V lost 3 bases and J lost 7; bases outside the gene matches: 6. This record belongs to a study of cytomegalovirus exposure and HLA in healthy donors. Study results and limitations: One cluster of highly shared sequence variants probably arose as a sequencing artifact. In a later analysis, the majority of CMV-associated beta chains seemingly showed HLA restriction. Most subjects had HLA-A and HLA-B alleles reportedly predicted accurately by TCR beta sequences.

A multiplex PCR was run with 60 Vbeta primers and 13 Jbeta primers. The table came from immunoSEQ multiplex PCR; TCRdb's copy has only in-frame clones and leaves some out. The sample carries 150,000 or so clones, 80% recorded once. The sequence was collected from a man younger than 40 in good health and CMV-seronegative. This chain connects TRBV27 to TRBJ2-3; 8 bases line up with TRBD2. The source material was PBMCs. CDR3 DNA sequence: TGTGCCAGCAGTTTCGGAGCGGGGGTCAATACGCAGTATTTT. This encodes CASSFGAGVNTQYF.